This T cell receptor (beta chain) was recovered during a study of a mutant IDH1 vaccine in newly diagnosed glioma. Across the study: Those enrolled had earlier been treated with radiotherapy, temozolomide, or both, mostly both. Study conclusions and caveats: Apparently, pseudoprogression bore no relation to changes among the top peripheral T cell clonotypes.

Time point specified: week 11, during vaccination. All doses held 300 ug of mutant IDH1 20-mer peptide, with topical imiquimod. New WHO grade 3 or 4 astrocytomas that were IDH1-mutant and ATRX-lost occurred in the donors. TCRdb keeps only in-frame clones here, not all; method: immunoSEQ multiplex PCR. Of more than 55,000 clones in the sample, under 90% were seen once. The CDR3 is made up of 15 amino acids. The germline gives CDR1 SGHTA, CDR2 FQGTGA. After removal of 5 bases from V and 4 bases from J, the junction contained 4 bases not matched to a gene. Worth noting for this clone: Antigen unknown.

The chain is built from TRBV7-3 and TRBJ2-5; TRBD2 aligns across 13 bases. Sample: PBMCs, taken from a glioma patient whose treatment included an IDH1 peptide vaccine. The TCR comes from a young man with glioma. The CDR3 reads CASSLGTSGVETQYF. CDR3 DNA: TGTGCCAGCAGCCTAGGGACTAGCGGGGTAGAGACCCAGTACTTC.